The table lists the clone carrying this TCR beta chain with many counts. The time point was: persistent/refractory GD, antithyroid drugs over 5 years with positive TRAb. Making the TCR library involved RNA that had been extracted from PBMCs. Trimming removed 7 bases from V and 7 bases from J, with 16 bases in between. The germline V gene has CDR1 MDHEN and CDR2 SYDVKM. CDR3 size: 13 residues. The data stem from a study of regulatory T cells in long-lasting Graves disease. TCR beta libraries were built with iRepertoire HTBI primers and Arm-PCR of CDR3 regions. One entry per CDR3 protein, called by TCRdb with MiXCR from the multiplex PCR reads. The sample lists roughly 500,000 distinct CDR3 sequences, less than 25% seen once, with 7.8% in the top ten.

The V and J genes are TRBV28 and TRBJ1-1; possibly TRBD1 for D (6 bases). This material consisted of peripheral blood mononuclear cells (PBMCs), taken when the disease was refractory, from a patient treated with antithyroid drugs. This clonotype originated in a female donor with Graves disease. In DNA form, the CDR3 reads TGTGCCAGCACCCAGACAGGTTCAAGTGAAGCTTTCTTT. It translates to CASTQTGSSEAFF.